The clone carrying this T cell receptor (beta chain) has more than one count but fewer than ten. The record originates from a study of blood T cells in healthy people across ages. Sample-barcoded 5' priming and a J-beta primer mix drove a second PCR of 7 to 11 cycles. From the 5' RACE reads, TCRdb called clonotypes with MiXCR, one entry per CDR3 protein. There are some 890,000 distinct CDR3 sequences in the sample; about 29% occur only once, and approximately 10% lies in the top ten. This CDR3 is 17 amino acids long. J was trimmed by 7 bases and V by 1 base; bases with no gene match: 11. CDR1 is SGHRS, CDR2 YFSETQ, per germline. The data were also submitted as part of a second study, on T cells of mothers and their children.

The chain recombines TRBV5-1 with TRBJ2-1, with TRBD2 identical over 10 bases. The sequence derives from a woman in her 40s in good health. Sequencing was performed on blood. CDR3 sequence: CASSLTPGASGGNEQFF. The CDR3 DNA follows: TGCGCCAGCAGCTTGACCCCTGGGGCTAGCGGGGGAAATGAGCAGTTCTTC.